Shown below are 26 T cell receptor beta chains from a single sample sequenced in a study of regulatory T cells in long-lasting Graves disease. Relying on iRepertoire HTBI primers and Arm-PCR of CDR3 regions, the team built TCR beta libraries. TCRdb re-called the multiplex PCR reads through MiXCR, storing one row per CDR3 protein. The sample yields approximately 300,000 distinct CDR3 sequences, 18% seen once. Time point meaning: newly diagnosed GD, antithyroid drugs for less than 3 months. The TCR library was made from RNA that had been extracted from PBMCs in TRIzol. The sample in question was peripheral blood mononuclear cells (PBMCs), obtained at new diagnosis, from a patient treated with antithyroid drugs. The receptor source for this set is a female donor with Graves disease.

CDR3 sequence (DNA): TGTGCCAGCAGCTTAGCTTGGGACAGGGAGAATGGCTACACCTTC. Protein: CASSLAWDRENGYTF. This chain uses TRBV7-2 with TRBJ1-2, with 9 bases identical to TRBD1. Germline-derived CDR1 and CDR2 are SGHTA and FQGNSA. The CDR3 has 15 amino acids. V shed 0 bases and J 6 bases; nucleotides not matched to a gene: 5.

This clonotype was detected many times. V and J are TRBV2 and TRBJ2-2; D not certain. The CDR3 is made up of 11 amino acids. Deletions cut 7 bases from V and 0 bases from J, with 0 bases between. Germline lookup yields CDR1 SNHLY and CDR2 FYNNEI. The CDR3 DNA sequence: TGTGCCAGCACGAACACCGGGGAGCTGTTTTTT. Translation: CASTNTGELFF.

The chain links TRBV7-2 to TRBJ2-7; 7 positions match TRBD1. Germline assignment: CDR1 SGHTA and CDR2 FQGNSA. CDR3 length: 19 amino acids. The ends lost 1 base at V and 3 bases at J; junction bases unmatched: 18. CDR3 bases: TGTGCCAGCAGCTTAGGGGCCGGGACAGACTCTTTCTCCCACTACGAGCAGTACTTC. Amino acid sequence: CASSLGAGTDSFSHYEQYF.

Of note for this clonotype: This clone may be a read error of a much larger clone one base away. The chain recombines TRBV9 with TRBJ2-1, with 9 bases that match TRBD2. This CDR3 has 16 amino acids. CDR1 is SGDLS, CDR2 YYNGEE, per germline. CDR3 nucleotide sequence: TGTGCCAGCGGCGTAGACCCTAGCGGGAATTTGCATGAGCAGTTCTTC. Translating it yields CASGVDPSGNLHEQFF.

The genes are TRBV19 and TRBJ2-1, with D tentatively TRBD2 (6 bases). The V gene's germline CDR1 is LNHDA and CDR2 SQIVND (reference sequence). This CDR3 has 15 amino acids. Between the trimmed V and J ends, which lost 3 bases and 1 base, there was a span of 10 bases. The CDR3 DNA follows: TGTGCCAGTAGTATTACGGGAGTTTCCTACAATGAGCAGTTCTTC. Translated: CASSITGVSYNEQFF. The variable domain in full, with the rest retrieved from reference TRBV19 and TRBJ2-1, is DGGITQSPKYLFRKEGQNVTLSCEQNLNHDAMYWYRQDPGQGLRLIYYSQIVNDFQKGDIAEGYSVSREKKESFPLTVTSAQKNPTAFYLCASSITGVSYNEQFFGPGTRLTVL.

This clonotype was counted between two and nine times. This may arise from a read error, as a much more abundant clone is one base away. The rearrangement links TRBV6-4 to TRBJ2-1, with 9 bases that match TRBD2. The CDR3 has 14 amino acids. CDR1 and CDR2 from the germline V gene are MRHNA and SNTAGT. J lost 4 bases, V lost 4 bases, and 2 bases had no gene match. The CDR3 DNA sequence: TGTGCCAGCAGTGGACTAGCGGAATACAATGAGCAGTTCTTC. This translates into CASSGLAEYNEQFF.

The sample holds many counts of this clonotype. The chain employs TRBV27 and TRBJ1-5; D ambiguous. The germline V and J ends were trimmed by 5 bases and 0 bases, with 5 bases remaining between them. Germline V lookup: CDR1 MNHEY, CDR2 SMNVEV (reference sequence). The CDR3 is made up of 13 amino acids. Here the CDR3 reads CASSPNSNQPQHF. The CDR3 nucleotides read TGTGCCAGCAGTCCGAATAGCAATCAGCCCCAGCATTTT.

This clonotype was found many times. This chain uses TRBV27 with TRBJ1-1; 9 positions match TRBD1. Germline V CDR1 and CDR2: MNHEY, SMNVEV (reference sequence). The V and J ends lost 4 bases and 11 bases, in that order; junction bases with no gene match: 8. This CDR3 comprises 13 residues. The CDR3, as DNA: TGTGCCAGCAGTTCCCCGGACAGGGGTAGGGCTTTCTTT. This sequence encodes CASSSPDRGRAFF.

CDR3 sequence reads: CASSETREPPPDTQYF. CDR3 DNA: TGCGCCAGCAGTGAGACCCGGGAGCCTCCCCCAGATACGCAGTATTTT. The chain combines TRBV10-2 with TRBJ2-3; D may be TRBD2 (6 bases). V was clipped by 2 bases and J by 4 bases, with 16 bases between them. Per the germline V gene, CDR1 is WSHSY and CDR2 is SAAADI. The CDR3 is made up of 16 amino acids.

The rearrangement joins TRBV20-1 to TRBJ2-3; tentative D call: TRBD2 (6 bases). The CDR3 consists of 15 residues. CDR1 and CDR2 (germline): DFQATT, SNEGSKA (reference sequence). V lost 6 bases, J lost 0 bases, and 16 bases lay in between. In nucleotides, the CDR3 is TGCAGTGCCCCCGCGGGGCTAGCAAGCACAGATACGCAGTATTTT. Residues: CSAPAGLASTDTQYF.

This clonotype was recorded a few times. V gene TRBV18 combines with J gene TRBJ2-6; 10 nucleotides align to TRBD1. V shed 4 bases, J shed 3 bases, and the junction held 6 bases outside the gene matches. Germline lookup yields CDR1 KGHSH and CDR2 LQKENI. This CDR3 contains 17 residues. DNA for the CDR3: TGTGCCAGCTCACACTGGACAGGGGGAAATGGGGCCAACGTCCTGACTTTC. Translation gives CASSHWTGGNGANVLTF.

This clonotype was observed a handful of times. The chain has TRBV10-3 and TRBJ2-1; D may be TRBD1 (5 bases). The V gene lost 3 bases and the J gene lost 5 bases, with 14 bases spanning the gap. CDR1 is ENHRY, CDR2 SYGVKD, per germline. The CDR3 loop spans 15 amino acids. The CDR3 loop reads CAISEGVLTDNEQFF. CDR3 sequence (DNA): TGTGCCATCAGTGAAGGGGTATTAACGGACAATGAGCAGTTCTTC.

Comments on this clonotype: The likely explanation is a read error, given a far larger clone one base away. The CDR3 loop is CASSRGSRCGYTF. The CDR3, as DNA: TGTGCCAGCAGCCGCGGGAGTCGCTGTGGCTACACCTTC. The rearrangement joins TRBV11-1 to TRBJ1-2; no clear D gene. The CDR3 covers 13 residues. V dropped 5 bases and J dropped 7 bases, with 14 bases sitting between them. Germline CDR1 SGHAT, CDR2 FQDESV (reference sequence).

This clonotype was detected ten times or more. The chain carries TRBV20-1 and TRBJ2-7; 7 bases match TRBD1. Germline V gene data show CDR1 as DFQATT and CDR2 as SNEGSKA (reference sequence). CDR3 length equals 13 residues. The V segment lost 3 bases and the J segment 0 bases; nucleotides outside the gene matches: 2. The DNA for the CDR3 is TGCAGTGCTAGTGGGACAGTCTCCTACGAGCAGTACTTC. It encodes CSASGTVSYEQYF.

This clonotype was seen at least ten times. The genes are TRBV20-1 and TRBJ1-1; no reliable D call. V was cut by 5 bases and J by 7 bases, with 14 bases left in between. CDR3 length: 12 amino acids. CDR1 and CDR2 from the germline V gene are DFQATT and SNEGSKA (reference sequence). The CDR3 nucleotides are TGCAGTGCTGAAAAAACTGGGTATGAAGCTTTCTTT. It codes for CSAEKTGYEAFF.

The CDR3 DNA sequence: TGTGCCAGCAGGTCGGGACAGCTTAACACTGAAGCTTTCTTT. This codes for CASRSGQLNTEAFF. This chain connects TRBV12-3 or TRBV12-4 to TRBJ1-1; TRBD1 agrees at 7 bases. This CDR3 contains 14 residues. The V gene end was trimmed by 6 bases and the J gene end by 2 bases; junction bases not matched to a gene: 6.

The chain couples TRBV9 to TRBJ2-1, with 8 bases that match TRBD2. Trimming removed 0 bases from V and 8 bases from J; junction bases left unmatched: 13. The CDR3 runs to 17 residues. The germline V gene has CDR1 SGDLS and CDR2 YYNGEE. The CDR3 DNA sequence: TGTGCCAGCAGCGTAGCCGGGGGTGGGCTAGCGGGCGATGAGCAGTTCTTC. This encodes CASSVAGGGLAGDEQFF.

There are many counts of this clonotype. The chain recombines TRBV6-1 with TRBJ2-1, with 11 bases matching TRBD2. Germline V gene sequence: CDR1 MNHNS, CDR2 SASEGT. The V segment lost 5 bases and the J segment 4 bases; nucleotides outside the gene matches: 1. CDR3 length: 14 residues. CDR3 sequence reads: CASSRLAGYNEQFF. DNA of the CDR3: TGTGCCAGCAGTCGACTAGCGGGATACAATGAGCAGTTCTTC.

The sample holds a few counts of this clonotype. The chain links TRBV19 to TRBJ1-5; 9 positions agree with TRBD1. The CDR3 spans 14 residues. Germline CDR1 LNHDA, CDR2 SQIVND (reference sequence). Trimming cost V 6 bases and J 7 bases; bases outside gene matches: 7. The CDR3 sequence: CASRYTGGSQPQHF. The DNA of the CDR3 is TGTGCCAGTAGATATACAGGGGGCTCCCAGCCCCAGCATTTT.

The chain carries TRBV5-1 and TRBJ2-7; perhaps TRBD2 as D (7 bases). CDR1 and CDR2 from the germline V gene are SGHRS and YFSETQ. CDR3 length: 15 amino acids. V lost 5 bases and J lost 1, with 16 bases in between. The CDR3 here is CASRGGLADSYEQYF. CDR3 DNA sequence: TGCGCCAGCAGGGGGGGGCTAGCGGATTCCTACGAGCAGTACTTC.

The table lists this clonotype with many counts. The rearrangement links TRBV28 to TRBJ1-4; 8 bases match TRBD1. CDR1 MDHEN and CDR2 SYDVKM come from the germline V gene. J gave up 6 bases and V 6 bases, and 6 bases lay outside the gene matches. This CDR3 contains 14 residues. Written as DNA, the CDR3 is TGTGCCAGCAGGCCGACAGGGGCTGATGAAAAACTGTTTTTT. Its translation: CASRPTGADEKLFF.

This clonotype has a handful of counts. The chain couples TRBV9 to TRBJ2-1; D gene unclear. The CDR3 spans 19 residues. Trimming took off 4 bases at V and 2 bases at J, with 25 bases between the two ends. CDR1 and CDR2 (germline): SGDLS, YYNGEE. The CDR3 is CASSTPPRKSRNPYNEQFF. CDR3 DNA sequence: TGTGCCAGCAGCACGCCCCCCCGGAAGTCCAGGAACCCCTACAATGAGCAGTTCTTC.

This rearrangement joins TRBV16 to TRBJ2-5; D not certain. The CDR3 sequence is 12 residues long. V dropped 0 bases and J dropped 7 bases, with 6 bases sitting between them. Germline values: CDR1 KGHSY, CDR2 FQNENV. CDR3 sequence: CASSQSNGTQYF. CDR3 sequence (DNA): TGTGCCAGCAGCCAATCGAACGGGACCCAGTACTTC.

The V call is TRBV2, the J call TRBJ2-3, with TRBD2 identical over 8 bases. The CDR3 totals 15 residues. Trimming took 6 bases from V and 6 from J; bases not matched to a gene: 11. Germline-derived CDR1 and CDR2 are SNHLY and FYNNEI. DNA for the CDR3: TGTGCCAGCAGCAACCAAGCGGGAGTGGGCGATACGCAGTATTTT. It encodes CASSNQAGVGDTQYF.

This clonotype was counted ten times or more. V gene TRBV2 combines with J gene TRBJ2-1, with 8 bases fitting TRBD2. The junction had 3 bases not matched to a gene; V was cut back by 4 bases and J by 4 bases. Germline CDR1 is SNHLY and CDR2 is FYNNEI. The CDR3 length is 14 residues. CDR3 bases: TGTGCCAGCAGTGCCGGGAGGGCTTACAATGAGCAGTTCTTC. Translation gives CASSAGRAYNEQFF.

This clonotype was recorded many times. The J gene is TRBJ1-5, the V gene TRBV7-2, with D perhaps matching TRBD1 (6 bases). CDR3 length: 16 amino acids. In germline, CDR1 is SGHTA, CDR2 FQGNSA. Trimming removed 2 bases at V and 4 bases at J, with 15 bases between. The CDR3 bases are TGTGCCAGCAGCTTATACAGGGAGCCAGGGAATCAGCCCCAGCATTTT. Protein sequence: CASSLYREPGNQPQHF.